A single sample gave rise to the 26 T cell receptor beta chains below, sequenced in a study of blood T cell repertoires in COVID-19. Method: immunoSEQ multiplex PCR; TCRdb's copy keeps in-frame clones and lacks some. Of about 500,000 clones listed, roughly nine tenths were seen once; the top ten hold around 0.9%. Sequencing was carried out using peripheral blood. These receptors all stem from a man between 18 and 35 years old with COVID-19, enrolled during active disease.

The chain's CDR3 is CAWSVGRGTDTQYF. The CDR3 DNA is TGTGCCTGGAGTGTAGGCAGGGGCACAGATACGCAGTATTTT. The rearrangement uses TRBV30 and TRBJ2-3, with D tentatively TRBD1 (5 bases). CDR1 and CDR2 (germline): GTSNPN, SVGIG (reference sequence). This CDR3 is built from 14 residues. The V and J ends lost 0 bases and 1 base respectively, with 8 bases between them.

This clone was recorded only once. The J gene is TRBJ2-7, the V gene TRBV27; 7 bases line up with TRBD1. V trimming: 6 bases; J trimming: 3 bases; junction bases outside the gene matches: 8. CDR1 MNHEY and CDR2 SMNVEV come from the germline V gene (reference sequence). The CDR3 contains 14 residues. CDR3 protein: CASRHRDSSYEQYF. Written as DNA, the CDR3 is TGTGCCAGCAGACACCGGGACAGCAGCTACGAGCAGTACTTC.

V is TRBV11-2 and J is TRBJ2-7; TRBD2 matches at 7 bases. CDR3 length: 13 amino acids. V gave up 3 bases and J gave up 7 bases; unmatched junction bases: 6. Germline CDR1 reads SGHAT; CDR2 reads FQNNGV. This chain's CDR3 is CASSLAGAFEQYF. In DNA, the CDR3 is TGTGCCAGCAGCTTGGCGGGAGCTTTTGAGCAGTACTTC.

The J gene is TRBJ1-2, the V gene TRBV27, with D unclear. V was shortened by 3 bases and J by 8 bases, with 16 bases between the two germline ends. Looked up from germline, CDR1 is MNHEY and CDR2 is SMNVEV (reference sequence). The CDR3 has 14 residues. The CDR3 sequence is CASSLAPGTGGYTF. Here the CDR3 DNA reads TGTGCCAGCAGTTTGGCGCCGGGAACTGGCGGCTACACCTTC.

This clone occurred once. Here the CDR3 DNA reads TGTGCCAGCAGCTTGCTCCGGGCCGGGGAGCTGTTTTTT. It codes for CASSLLRAGELFF. This chain links TRBV5-8 with TRBJ2-2, with unresolved D. The germline CDR1 and CDR2 sequences are SGHTS and YDEGEE. The CDR3 covers 13 residues. The V and J ends lost 1 base and 6 bases respectively, with 7 bases between them.

This clone was seen once. The rearrangement uses TRBV4-1 and TRBJ2-7, with 9 nucleotides matching TRBD1. Germline V gene data show CDR1 as MGHRA and CDR2 as YSYEKL. V shed 1 base, J shed 5 bases, and the junction held 6 bases outside the gene matches. The CDR3 extends over 15 amino acids. CDR3 in amino acids: CASSQVSRTGDEQYF. The DNA of the CDR3 is TGCGCCAGCAGCCAAGTTTCCAGGACAGGGGACGAGCAGTACTTC.

This chain joins TRBV5-1 and TRBJ2-4, with D possibly TRBD2 on 5 matching bases. Germline lookup yields CDR1 SGHRS and CDR2 YFSETQ. The V and J ends lost 0 bases and 7 bases respectively, with 17 bases between them. The CDR3 length is 16 residues. The CDR3 loop reads CASSLAPSGEFNIQYF. The CDR3 bases are TGCGCCAGCAGCTTGGCCCCCTCCGGGGAATTCAACATTCAGTACTTC.

The chain carries TRBV5-4 and TRBJ2-7, with 12 bases lining up with TRBD1. The CDR3 runs 15 residues. V was clipped by 3 bases and J by 6 bases; unmatched bases: 7. Germline V gene sequence: CDR1 SGHNT, CDR2 YYREEE (reference sequence). For the CDR3, the DNA is TGTGCCAGCAGCTCCCCAGGGACAGGGGGCGTCGAGCAGTACTTC. Amino acids: CASSSPGTGGVEQYF.

This chain links TRBV30 with TRBJ1-2; D perhaps matches TRBD1 (5 bases). Deletions cut 5 bases from V and 5 bases from J, with 15 bases between. The germline V gene encodes CDR1 GTSNPN and CDR2 SVGIG (reference sequence). The CDR3 is 13 residues long. CDR3 nucleotide sequence: TGTGCCTGGGGGGTCAAGGGGATGTATGGCTACACCTTC. Its protein is CAWGVKGMYGYTF.

V is TRBV3-1 (or the pseudogene TRBV3-2) and J is TRBJ1-2, with 9 bases fitting TRBD1. The CDR3 consists of 15 residues. In germline, CDR1 is LGHDT, CDR2 YNNKEL (reference sequence). Losses at the gene ends were 3 bases for V and 8 bases for J; bases not matched to a gene: 10. The CDR3 nucleotides read TGTGCCAGCAGCCACCAAACAGGGGGCGTTGAGGGCTACACCTTC. This encodes CASSHQTGGVEGYTF.

J is TRBJ2-7 and V is TRBV10-2; D perhaps matches TRBD1 (6 bases). Germline assignment: CDR1 WSHSY and CDR2 SAAADI. The CDR3 spans 13 residues. The V end was cut by 8 bases, the J end by 6 bases, with 17 bases between. CDR3 protein: CASCLLRDTEQYF. The CDR3 DNA follows: TGCGCCAGCTGCCTCCTCCGGGACACCGAGCAGTACTTC.

V usage is TRBV25-1 and J usage is TRBJ1-1; D is undetermined. Trimming removed 3 bases from V and 0 bases from J, with 11 bases in between. CDR3 size: 15 residues. Per the germline V gene, CDR1 is MGHDK and CDR2 is SYGVNS. As DNA, the CDR3 is TGTGCCAGCAGTGACGTGGAGAGGATGAACACTGAAGCTTTCTTT. Protein: CASSDVERMNTEAFF.

The genes are TRBV7-6 and TRBJ2-7; 9 bases align to TRBD1. Unmatched junction bases numbered 7, after V lost 4 bases and J lost 6 bases. This CDR3 has 14 amino acids. Looked up from germline, CDR1 is SGHVS and CDR2 is FNYEAQ. In DNA form, the CDR3 reads TGTGCCAGCAGCTACGGGACAGGGTCGAGCGAGCAGTACTTC. It codes for CASSYGTGSSEQYF. Together with reference TRBV7-6 and TRBJ2-7, the CDR3 gives the full variable domain: GAGVSQSPRYKVTKRGQDVALRCDPISGHVSLYWYRQALGQGPEFLTYFNYEAQQDKSGLPNDRFSAERPEGSISTLTIQRTEQRDSAMYRCASSYGTGSSEQYFGPGTRLTVT.

This chain connects TRBV19 to TRBJ1-1, with 7 bases aligning to TRBD1. Germline CDR1 and CDR2: LNHDA and SQIVND (reference sequence). The CDR3 extends over 15 amino acids. The trim removed 7 bases at V and 2 bases at J, leaving 10 bases unmatched. Here the CDR3 DNA reads TGTGCCAGTAAGGATCGACAGGGCGTAAACACTGAAGCTTTCTTT. As protein: CASKDRQGVNTEAFF.

V usage is TRBV4-1 and J usage is TRBJ2-7, with D perhaps matching TRBD2 (5 bases). The length of the CDR3 is 15 residues. Germline V gene data show CDR1 as MGHRA and CDR2 as YSYEKL. V lost 0 bases and J 4 bases, leaving 13 bases between the germline ends. CDR3 coding DNA: TGCGCCAGCAGCCAAGATCTGGACTTCTTATACGAGCAGTACTTC. Its protein is CASSQDLDFLYEQYF.

This clone was recorded a few times. V and J are TRBV7-9 and TRBJ1-2, with D unresolved. Germline lookup yields CDR1 SEHNR and CDR2 FQNEAQ (reference sequence). V gave up 2 bases and J gave up 8 bases, with 9 bases separating them. The CDR3 is 12 amino acids. The DNA for the CDR3 is TGTGCCAGCAGCTTATCCTCGGGAGGCTACACCTTC. This sequence encodes CASSLSSGGYTF.

The chain uses TRBV18 and TRBJ1-1; possibly TRBD1 for D (5 bases). The CDR3 runs 15 residues. The V end lost 1 base, the J end lost 1 base, and 10 bases lay between the germline ends. Germline CDR1 is KGHSH and CDR2 is LQKENI. CDR3 in DNA: TGTGCCAGCTCACCACAATCCAGGGCGAACACTGAAGCTTTCTTT. Translating gives CASSPQSRANTEAFF. Full variable domain (missing parts from reference TRBV18 and TRBJ1-1): NAGVMQNPRHLVRRRGQEARLRCSPMKGHSHVYWYRQLPEEGLKFMVYLQKENIIDESGMPKERFSAEFPKEGPSILRIQQVVRGDSAAYFCASSPQSRANTEAFFGQGTRLTVV.

This sequence joins TRBV7-2 and TRBJ2-1, with 8 bases aligning to TRBD2. The J segment lost 14 bases and the V segment lost 5 bases, leaving 14 bases of the junction unmatched. Germline V gene lookup returns CDR1 SGHTA and CDR2 FQGNSA. The CDR3 has 14 amino acids. The CDR3 nucleotides are TGTGCCAGCAGCGACTCACCCCTCGGGACTAGGGAGTTCTTC. Protein sequence: CASSDSPLGTREFF.

This clone was detected only once. One end of the junction is discordant with germline, which a read error may explain. The CDR3 DNA follows: TGTGCTAGCAGCTCCGGACTAGCGGGACAAGAGACCCAGTACTTC. Translated: CASSSGLAGQETQYF. The chain recombines TRBV7-7 with TRBJ2-5; 12 positions match TRBD2. CDR3 size: 15 residues. Germline values: CDR1 SSHAT, CDR2 FNYEAQ (reference sequence).

This clone was counted once. The J gene is TRBJ1-4, the V gene TRBV7-9, with D hard to call. Germline CDR1 is SEHNR and CDR2 is FQNEAQ (reference sequence). Trimming took 3 bases from V and 6 from J, leaving 8 bases between them. The CDR3 consists of 13 residues. CDR3 in amino acids: CASSFWEDEKLFF. The CDR3 bases are TGTGCCAGCAGCTTTTGGGAGGATGAAAAACTGTTTTTT.

The chain carries TRBV6-5 and TRBJ2-6, with D possibly being TRBD2 (6 bases). The CDR3 is made up of 16 amino acids. Looked up from germline, CDR1 is MNHEY and CDR2 is SVGAGI. V lost 0 bases, J lost 5 bases, and 11 bases lay in between. CDR3 amino acids: CASSYSIGGRANVLTF. The CDR3 region has the DNA TGTGCCAGCAGTTACTCGATCGGGGGTAGGGCCAACGTCCTGACTTTC.

This sequence joins TRBV7-2 and TRBJ2-2, with 8 nucleotides matching TRBD2. Germline loops: CDR1 SGHTA, CDR2 FQGNSA. This CDR3 comprises 16 residues. J gave up 3 bases and V 1 base, and 4 bases lay outside the gene matches. CDR3 DNA sequence: TGTGCCAGCAGCTTAGGAGGCGGGGGGTACACCGGGGAGCTGTTTTTT. Its protein is CASSLGGGGYTGELFF. Based on the CDR3 plus reference TRBV7-2 and TRBJ2-2, the full variable domain is GAGVSQSPSNKVTEKGKDVELRCDPISGHTALYWYRQSLGQGLEFLIYFQGNSAPDKSGLPSDRFSAERTGGSVSTLTIQRTQQEDSAVYLCASSLGGGGYTGELFFGEGSRLTVL.

The chain carries TRBV9 and TRBJ1-2; D gene uncertain. With 2 bases removed from V and 8 bases from J, the gap between germline ends came to 10 bases. CDR1 is SGDLS, CDR2 YYNGEE, per germline. This CDR3 is 12 amino acids long. The CDR3 nucleotides read TGTGCCAGCAGCGTCTCTGGGAGAGGCTACACCTTC. Translation: CASSVSGRGYTF.

This clone was found once. V gene TRBV6-6 combines with J gene TRBJ1-3; 8 nucleotides match TRBD1. This CDR3 contains 17 residues. The germline V gene encodes CDR1 MNHNY and CDR2 SVGAGI (reference sequence). V trimming: 5 bases; J trimming: 0 bases; junction bases outside the gene matches: 9. DNA for the CDR3: TGTGCCAGCAGTCTGGGACAGGTTTTAACCTCTGGAAACACCATATATTTT. This codes for CASSLGQVLTSGNTIYF.

The genes are TRBV2 and TRBJ2-4; 10 nucleotides line up with TRBD1. The CDR3 contains 13 residues. Per the germline V gene, CDR1 is SNHLY and CDR2 is FYNNEI. J lost 7 bases, V lost 10 bases, and 7 bases had no gene match. DNA for the CDR3: TGTGCCATCAACCGGGACAGGGGCAACATTCAGTACTTC. This sequence encodes CAINRDRGNIQYF.

The V gene is TRBV7-2, the J gene TRBJ2-5; 7 bases align to TRBD2. This CDR3 comprises 16 residues. V lost 1 base to trimming and J lost 5 bases; unmatched junction nucleotides: 10. CDR1 is SGHTA, CDR2 FQGNSA, per germline. In DNA, the CDR3 is TGTGCCAGCAGCTTAGGTCTAGCGGTGGCGCAGGAGACCCAGTACTTC. Amino acids: CASSLGLAVAQETQYF. Variable domain in full (rest from reference TRBV7-2 and TRBJ2-5): GAGVSQSPSNKVTEKGKDVELRCDPISGHTALYWYRQSLGQGLEFLIYFQGNSAPDKSGLPSDRFSAERTGGSVSTLTIQRTQQEDSAVYLCASSLGLAVAQETQYFGPGTRLLVL.